This TCR beta chain was profiled in a study of blood T cell repertoires in COVID-19. Study-level information: Samples came from the United States, Italy and Spain, spanning acute and convalescent COVID-19.

The CDR3 sequence is 15 residues long. Germline-derived CDR1 and CDR2 are SGHAT and FQNNGV. Germline trimming cut 6 bases from V and 9 bases from J; bases unmatched to any gene: 8. Sequencing was performed with immunoSEQ multiplex PCR; in TCRdb, only in-frame clones are kept and a portion is missing. The sample carries 95,000 to 110,000 clones, approximately 90% recorded once. This chain connects TRBV11-2 to TRBJ1-6; 10 bases align to TRBD1. Sample: peripheral blood. This TCR was recovered from a woman younger than 45 with acute or convalescent COVID-19. The CDR3: CASSQTGTGASPLHF. The CDR3 DNA reads TGTGCCAGCAGTCAGACCGGGACAGGGGCTTCACCCCTCCACTTT.